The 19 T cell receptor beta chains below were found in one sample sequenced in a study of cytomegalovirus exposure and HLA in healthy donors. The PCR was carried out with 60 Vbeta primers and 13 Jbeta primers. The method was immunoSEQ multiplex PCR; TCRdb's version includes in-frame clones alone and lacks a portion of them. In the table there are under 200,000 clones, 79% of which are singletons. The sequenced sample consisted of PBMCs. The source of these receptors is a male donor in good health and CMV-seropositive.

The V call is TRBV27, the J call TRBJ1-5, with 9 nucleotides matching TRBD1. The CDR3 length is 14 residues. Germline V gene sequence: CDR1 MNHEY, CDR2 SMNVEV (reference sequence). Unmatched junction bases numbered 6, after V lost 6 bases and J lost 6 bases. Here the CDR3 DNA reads TGTGCCAGCAGCGACAGGGGGACTGGTCAGCCCCAGCATTTT. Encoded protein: CASSDRGTGQPQHF.

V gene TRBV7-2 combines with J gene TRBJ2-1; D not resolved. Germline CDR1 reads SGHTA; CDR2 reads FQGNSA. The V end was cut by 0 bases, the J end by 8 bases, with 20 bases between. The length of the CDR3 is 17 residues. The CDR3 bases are TGTGCCAGCAGCTTAGCGCTTCGGAAAAGCTCAGGCGATGAGCAGTTCTTC. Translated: CASSLALRKSSGDEQFF.

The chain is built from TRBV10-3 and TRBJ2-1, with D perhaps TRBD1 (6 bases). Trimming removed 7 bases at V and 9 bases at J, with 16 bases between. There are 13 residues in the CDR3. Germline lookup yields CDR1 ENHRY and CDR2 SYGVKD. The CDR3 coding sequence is TGTGCCATCACCACCACAGGGTCCGGTGAGCAGTTCTTC. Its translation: CAITTTGSGEQFF.

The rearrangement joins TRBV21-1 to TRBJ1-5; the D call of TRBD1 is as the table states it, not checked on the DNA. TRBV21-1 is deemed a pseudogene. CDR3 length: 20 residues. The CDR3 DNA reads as TGTGCCAGCAGCAAAATGGGGGGACAGGGAATCGGGGATGCTAATCAGCCCCAGCATTTT. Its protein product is CASSKMGGQGIGDANQPQHF.

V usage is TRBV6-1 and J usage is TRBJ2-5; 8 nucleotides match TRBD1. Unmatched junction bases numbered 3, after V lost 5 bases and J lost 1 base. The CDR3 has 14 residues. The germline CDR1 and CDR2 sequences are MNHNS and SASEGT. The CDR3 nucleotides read TGTGCCAGCAGTTATGGACAGGGCCAAGAGACCCAGTACTTC. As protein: CASSYGQGQETQYF.

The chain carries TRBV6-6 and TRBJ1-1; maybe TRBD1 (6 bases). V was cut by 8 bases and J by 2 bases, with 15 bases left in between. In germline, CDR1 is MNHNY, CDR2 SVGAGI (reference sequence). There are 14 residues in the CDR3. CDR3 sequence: CASSHRVDNTEAFF. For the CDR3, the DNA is TGTGCCAGCTCCCACAGGGTGGACAACACTGAAGCTTTCTTT.

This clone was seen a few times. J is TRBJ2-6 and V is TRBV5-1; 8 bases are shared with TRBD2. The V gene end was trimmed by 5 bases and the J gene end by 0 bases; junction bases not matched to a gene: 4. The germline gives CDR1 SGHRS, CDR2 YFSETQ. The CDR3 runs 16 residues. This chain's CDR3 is CASRTSVSSGANVLTF. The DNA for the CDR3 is TGCGCCAGCAGGACTAGCGTTTCCTCTGGGGCCAACGTCCTGACTTTC. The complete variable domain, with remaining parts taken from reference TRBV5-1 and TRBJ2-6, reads KAGVTQTPRYLIKTRGQQVTLSCSPISGHRSVSWYQQTPGQGLQFLFEYFSETQRNKGNFPGRFSGRQFSNSRSEMNVSTLELGDSALYLCASRTSVSSGANVLTFGAGSRLTVL.

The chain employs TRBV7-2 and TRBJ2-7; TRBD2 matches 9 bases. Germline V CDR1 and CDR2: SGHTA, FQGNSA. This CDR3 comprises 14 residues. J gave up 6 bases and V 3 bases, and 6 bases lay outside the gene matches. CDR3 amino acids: CASSLASGISEQYF. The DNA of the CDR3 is TGTGCCAGCAGCTTGGCTAGCGGGATAAGCGAGCAGTACTTC.

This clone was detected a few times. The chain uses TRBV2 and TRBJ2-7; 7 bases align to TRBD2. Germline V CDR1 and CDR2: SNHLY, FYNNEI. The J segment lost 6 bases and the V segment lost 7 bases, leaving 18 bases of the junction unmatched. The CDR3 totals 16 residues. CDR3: CASTPGGTQIPGEQYF. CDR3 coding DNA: TGTGCCAGCACCCCCGGGGGGACCCAGATCCCCGGCGAGCAGTACTTC. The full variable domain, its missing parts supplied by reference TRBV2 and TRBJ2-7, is EPEVTQTPSHQVTQMGQEVILRCVPISNHLYFYWYRQILGQKVEFLVSFYNNEISEKSEIFDDQFSVERPDGSNFTLKIRSTKLEDSAMYFCASTPGGTQIPGEQYFGPGTRLTVT.

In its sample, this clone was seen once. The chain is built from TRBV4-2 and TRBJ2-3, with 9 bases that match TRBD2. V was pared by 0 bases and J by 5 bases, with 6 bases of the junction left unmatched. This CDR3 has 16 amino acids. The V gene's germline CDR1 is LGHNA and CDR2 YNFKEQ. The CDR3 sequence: CASSQDQREVGDTQYF. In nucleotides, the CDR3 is TGTGCCAGCAGCCAAGATCAGCGGGAGGTAGGAGATACGCAGTATTTT.

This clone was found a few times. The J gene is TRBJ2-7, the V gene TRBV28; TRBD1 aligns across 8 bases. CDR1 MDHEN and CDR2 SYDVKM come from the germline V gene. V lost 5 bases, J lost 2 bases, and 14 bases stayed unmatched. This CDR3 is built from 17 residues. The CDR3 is CASSVPGTGLKPYEQYF. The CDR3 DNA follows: TGTGCCAGCAGTGTTCCCGGGACAGGCCTAAAACCCTACGAGCAGTACTTC.

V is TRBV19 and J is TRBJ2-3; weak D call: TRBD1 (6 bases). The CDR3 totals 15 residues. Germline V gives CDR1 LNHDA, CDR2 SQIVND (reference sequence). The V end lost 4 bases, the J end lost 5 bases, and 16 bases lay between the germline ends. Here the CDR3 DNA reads TGTGCCAGTAGTAACTCCGGGACACCTCTAGATACGCAGTATTTT. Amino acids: CASSNSGTPLDTQYF.

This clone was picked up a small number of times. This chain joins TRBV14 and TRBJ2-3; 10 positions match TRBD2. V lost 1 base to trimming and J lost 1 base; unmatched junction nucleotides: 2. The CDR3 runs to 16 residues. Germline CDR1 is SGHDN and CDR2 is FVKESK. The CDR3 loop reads CASSQGLAGGTDTQYF. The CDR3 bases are TGTGCCAGCAGCCAAGGGCTAGCGGGGGGCACAGATACGCAGTATTTT.

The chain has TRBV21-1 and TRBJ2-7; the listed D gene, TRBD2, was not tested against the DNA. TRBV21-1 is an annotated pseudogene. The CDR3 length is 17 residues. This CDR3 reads CASSKEGSGTNRDEQYF. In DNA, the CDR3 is TGTGCCAGCAGCAAAGAGGGCAGCGGAACAAATCGGGACGAGCAGTACTTC.

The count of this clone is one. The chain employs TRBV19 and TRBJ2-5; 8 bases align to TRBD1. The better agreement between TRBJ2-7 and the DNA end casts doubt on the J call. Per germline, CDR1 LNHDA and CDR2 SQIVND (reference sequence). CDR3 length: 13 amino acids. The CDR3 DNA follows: TGTGCCAGTAGTCAACAGGGGGCCTACGAGCAGTACTTC. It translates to CASSQQGAYEQYF.

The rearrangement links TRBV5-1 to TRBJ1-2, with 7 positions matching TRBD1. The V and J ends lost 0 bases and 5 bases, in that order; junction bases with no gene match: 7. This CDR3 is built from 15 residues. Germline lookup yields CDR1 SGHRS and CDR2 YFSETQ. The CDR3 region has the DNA TGCGCCAGCAGCTTGGAAAAGGGACAGCCATATGGCTACACCTTC. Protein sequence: CASSLEKGQPYGYTF.

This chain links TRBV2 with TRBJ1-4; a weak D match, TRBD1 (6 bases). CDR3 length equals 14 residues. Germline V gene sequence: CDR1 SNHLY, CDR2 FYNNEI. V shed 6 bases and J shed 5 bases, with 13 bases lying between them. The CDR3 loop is CASSGTGNNEKLFF. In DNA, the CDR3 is TGTGCCAGCAGCGGAACAGGGAACAATGAAAAACTGTTTTTT.

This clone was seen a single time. CDR3 nucleotides: TGTGCCAGCAGCTTAGATTTAAAAGGTGCCCCTGGTCGCGGTGAAAAACTGTTTTTT. Residues: CASSLDLKGAPGRGEKLFF. The chain is built from TRBV13 and TRBJ1-4; D is uncertain. Germline values: CDR1 PRHDT, CDR2 FYEKMQ (reference sequence). V lost 1 base to trimming and J lost 7 bases, with 25 bases between them. The CDR3 is 19 amino acids.

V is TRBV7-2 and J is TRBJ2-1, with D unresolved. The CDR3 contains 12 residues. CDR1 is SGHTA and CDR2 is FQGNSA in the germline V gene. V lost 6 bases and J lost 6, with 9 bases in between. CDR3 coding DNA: TGTGCCAGCAGGTTGAGGTCCAATGAGCAGTTCTTC. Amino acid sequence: CASRLRSNEQFF. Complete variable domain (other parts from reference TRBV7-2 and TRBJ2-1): GAGVSQSPSNKVTEKGKDVELRCDPISGHTALYWYRQSLGQGLEFLIYFQGNSAPDKSGLPSDRFSAERTGGSVSTLTIQRTQQEDSAVYLCASRLRSNEQFFGPGTRLTVL.